This T cell receptor beta chain was obtained from a study of regulatory T cells in long-lasting Graves disease. Broader study findings: Persistent disease preferred TRBV28, TRBJ1-2 and TRBJ2-5; new disease, TRBV20-1 and TRBJ2-1. Lower TCR diversity characterized persistent Graves' patients relative to newly diagnosed patients.

Germline V gives CDR1 GTSNPN, CDR2 SVGIG (reference sequence). The CDR3 is 16 amino acids. The J segment lost 4 bases and the V segment lost 1 base, leaving 7 bases of the junction unmatched. Sample time point: persistent/refractory GD, antithyroid drugs over 5 years with positive TRAb. PBMCs provided the RNA from which the TCR library was made. Approximately 9-milliliter peripheral blood samples went into EDTA tubes. According to the study, TCR beta libraries were built with iRepertoire HTBI primers and CDR3-region Arm-PCR. TCRdb called the multiplex PCR reads again in MiXCR, with one record for every CDR3 protein. The sample has 300,000 to 350,000 distinct CDR3 sequences, 15% to 20% seen once. About this clonotype: As yet, its antigen is unknown.

This TCR was recovered from a female donor with Graves disease. Sequenced here: peripheral blood mononuclear cells (PBMCs), sampled when the disease was refractory, from a patient treated with antithyroid drugs. The J gene is TRBJ1-5, the V gene TRBV30; 10 bases are shared with TRBD1. The CDR3 coding sequence is TGTGCCTGGAGTGCGACAGGGGGCCCGAGGAATCAGCCCCAGCATTTT. Translating gives CAWSATGGPRNQPQHF.